Only a few counts were recorded for the clone carrying this T cell receptor (beta chain). The antigen is not known. The library attached unique molecular identifiers to individual cDNA molecules. Original processing methods: TCR counts had a median of approximately 87,000 per sample and spanned roughly 20,000 to 750,000. TCRdb reprocessed the RACE reads with MiXCR, giving one entry per CDR3 protein. The V and J calls here are based on TCRdb, not the publication. Here the sample spans around 130,000 distinct CDR3 sequences, approximately 8.3% being singletons. This record comes from a study of human T cells and chemical hapten exposure. Study details: Per-sample TCR yield variation was attributed mainly to small pooled library volume differences.

Points from the study as a whole: TCRs whose frequency exceeded 1 in 1000 remained the same following DPC sensitization.

The V gene's germline CDR1 is LNHNV and CDR2 YYDKDF (reference sequence). Germline trimming cut 1 base from V and 9 bases from J; bases unmatched to any gene: 6. This CDR3 is built from 15 residues. As for time point: healthy volunteer bleed at 2 weeks. Unfractionated whole blood served as the source for total RNA extraction. Material: whole blood. The genes are TRBV15 and TRBJ1-6, with TRBD1 matching over 7 bases. The origin of this receptor is a male donor in good health. Some clones in this sample may be carry-over from other donors' samples. As DNA, the CDR3 is TGTGCCACCAGCAGAGCGACAGGGTGGGGTTCACCCCTCCACTTT. It codes for CATSRATGWGSPLHF. The entire variable domain, with the rest obtained from reference TRBV15 and TRBJ1-6, is as follows: DAMVIQNPRYQVTQFGKPVTLSCSQTLNHNVMYWYQQKSSQAPKLLFHYYDKDFNNEADTPDNFQSRRPNTSFCFLDIRSPGLGDTAMYLCATSRATGWGSPLHFGNGTRLTVT.